Each of the 2 T cell receptor beta chains below was sequenced from the same sample in a study of cytomegalovirus exposure and HLA in healthy donors. The PCR had 60 Vbeta and 13 Jbeta primers. Sequencing was performed with immunoSEQ multiplex PCR; in TCRdb, only in-frame clones are kept and a portion is missing. The sample shows 43,000 or so clones, approximately 80% of them seen only once. Specimen: PBMCs. The receptors derive from a man aged 25-45 years in good health and CMV-seronegative.

The chain links TRBV29-1 to TRBJ2-1; 14 bases fit TRBD2. Germline V gene sequence: CDR1 SQVTM, CDR2 ANQGSEA. V lost 5 bases and J lost 0; bases outside the gene matches: 3. This CDR3 has 16 amino acids. CDR3 nucleotide sequence: TGCAGCGTTATGGGACTAGCGGGAGTCTCCTACAATGAGCAGTTCTTC. This encodes CSVMGLAGVSYNEQFF.

This clone has only one observation. The chain is built from TRBV30 and TRBJ2-5; 12 bases are shared with TRBD2. The tail of the sequence fits TRBJ2-7 better, so the J call may be wrong. The CDR3 extends over 12 amino acids. Germline V lookup: CDR1 GTSNPN, CDR2 SVGIG (reference sequence). The CDR3 region has the DNA TGTGCCTGGACTAGCGGGAGGGCCGAGCAGTACTTC. Translating gives CAWTSGRAEQYF.